This passage covers 25 T cell receptor beta chains from one sample sequenced in a study of blood T cell repertoires in COVID-19. Produced via immunoSEQ multiplex PCR; TCRdb's table is partial and in-frame only. This table holds around 240,000 clones, about 87% found once. Input material: PBMCs or T cells enriched from blood (not recorded which). These receptors originate from a middle-aged man who had been exposed to COVID-19.

In nucleotides, the CDR3 is TGTGCCAGCAGCCTTCCCCCGACCAGGTGGAACACTGAAGCTTTCTTT. The encoded protein is CASSLPPTRWNTEAFF. The chain links TRBV3-1 (or the pseudogene TRBV3-2) to TRBJ1-1; no clear D. Trimming shortened V by 4 bases and J by 1 base, and 16 bases separated the two germline ends. Germline assignment: CDR1 LGHDT and CDR2 YNNKEL (reference sequence). This CDR3 comprises 16 residues.

This chain joins TRBV5-4 and TRBJ2-7; a weak D match, TRBD2 (6 bases). The CDR3 runs to 13 residues. Germline values: CDR1 SGHNT, CDR2 YYREEE (reference sequence). V lost 0 bases, J lost 3 bases, and 7 bases lay in between. Written as DNA, the CDR3 is TGTGCCAGCAGCTTGGGGGGGGTCTACGAGCAGTACGTC. Its translation is CASSLGGVYEQYV.

The gene calls are TRBV7-3 and TRBJ1-2; TRBD1 matches 8 bases. V lost 4 bases to trimming and J lost 3 bases; unmatched junction nucleotides: 1. This CDR3 spans 13 amino acids. Germline loops: CDR1 SGHTA, CDR2 FQGTGA. CDR3 protein: CASSSTGDYGYTF. The CDR3 DNA sequence: TGTGCCAGCAGCTCGACAGGGGACTATGGCTACACCTTC.

V is TRBV5-1 and J is TRBJ2-1; TRBD2 aligns across 8 bases. This CDR3 is 15 amino acids long. The ends lost 4 bases at V and 6 bases at J; junction bases unmatched: 9. The germline gives CDR1 SGHRS, CDR2 YFSETQ. The CDR3 DNA reads as TGCGCCAGCAGCCAGCTGTTAAGCGGGAGCAATGAGCAGTTCTTC. This translates into CASSQLLSGSNEQFF.

The CDR3 bases are TGTGCCAGCATCGGGACAGCCAACTATGGCTACACCTTC. Translation gives CASIGTANYGYTF. The gene calls are TRBV2 and TRBJ1-2, with 7 bases fitting TRBD1. With V trimmed by 7 bases and J by 2 bases, 4 bases remained unmatched. The CDR3 covers 13 residues. Germline CDR1 reads SNHLY; CDR2 reads FYNNEI.

The V call is TRBV5-1, the J call TRBJ1-1; 8 nucleotides match TRBD1. Germline assignment: CDR1 SGHRS and CDR2 YFSETQ. The CDR3 is 16 amino acids. Trimming removed 2 bases from V and 4 bases from J; junction bases left unmatched: 10. This CDR3 reads CASSFFGRGPGTEAFF. In DNA form, the CDR3 reads TGCGCCAGCAGCTTCTTCGGCAGGGGGCCGGGCACTGAAGCTTTCTTT.

This sequence joins TRBV6-5 and TRBJ2-3; TRBD2 matches at 10 bases. The CDR3 contains 14 residues. Germline V lookup: CDR1 MNHEY, CDR2 SVGAGI. The junction had 6 bases not matched to a gene; V was cut back by 5 bases and J by 7 bases. The CDR3 bases are TGTGCCAGCAGTCTAGCGGGAGAGAGGTATACGCAGTATTTT. Encoded protein: CASSLAGERYTQYF.

The rearrangement uses TRBV6-5 and TRBJ1-1; no clear D gene. V shed 7 bases and J shed 3 bases, with 12 bases lying between them. Germline-derived CDR1 and CDR2 are MNHEY and SVGAGI. The CDR3 spans 13 residues. The CDR3 loop is CASTLARDTEAFF. CDR3 DNA: TGTGCCAGCACGCTAGCCCGGGACACTGAAGCTTTCTTT.

V and J are TRBV6-1 and TRBJ1-1; D is perhaps TRBD1 (5 bases). The germline gives CDR1 MNHNS, CDR2 SASEGT. The ends were cut back, 3 bases at V and 0 bases at J, with 11 bases in the middle. CDR3 length: 15 residues. The CDR3 sequence: CASSEETVMNTEAFF. As DNA, the CDR3 is TGTGCCAGCAGTGAGGAGACAGTCATGAACACTGAAGCTTTCTTT.

The chain couples TRBV4-2 to TRBJ2-1, with TRBD2 matching over 7 bases. The ends lost 3 bases at V and 4 bases at J; junction bases unmatched: 3. The CDR3 has 14 amino acids. Germline-derived CDR1 and CDR2 are LGHNA and YNFKEQ. The CDR3 spells CASSQQGGYNEQFF. For the CDR3, the DNA is TGTGCCAGCAGCCAGCAGGGAGGGTACAATGAGCAGTTCTTC.

The chain recombines TRBV27 with TRBJ1-2; 9 bases map to TRBD1. Germline V gene lookup returns CDR1 MNHEY and CDR2 SMNVEV (reference sequence). The CDR3 length is 14 residues. V dropped 2 bases and J dropped 7; count of bases not matched to a gene: 5. In DNA form, the CDR3 reads TGTGCCAGCAGTTTAGGGACAGGGTATGGTGGCTACACCTTC. Amino acids: CASSLGTGYGGYTF.

The chain carries TRBV19 and TRBJ1-2, with 9 positions matching TRBD1. J gave up 5 bases and V 5 bases, and 6 bases lay outside the gene matches. The CDR3 contains 14 residues. Germline loops: CDR1 LNHDA, CDR2 SQIVND (reference sequence). CDR3 loop: CASSPGQGLYGYTF. Written as DNA, the CDR3 is TGTGCCAGTAGTCCGGGACAGGGCCTATATGGCTACACCTTC.

This chain uses TRBV30 with TRBJ2-1; maybe TRBD1 (6 bases). V was cut by 4 bases and J by 3 bases, with 16 bases left in between. From germline, CDR1 is GTSNPN and CDR2 SVGIG (reference sequence). This CDR3 region has 15 residues. Here the CDR3 reads CAWTLGQRYYNEQFF. CDR3 nucleotides: TGTGCCTGGACTCTCGGACAGAGATACTACAATGAGCAGTTCTTC.

V is TRBV18 and J is TRBJ1-3; D ambiguous. V shed 2 bases and J shed 0 bases, with 8 bases lying between them. The CDR3 is made up of 15 amino acids. CDR1 is KGHSH, CDR2 LQKENI, per germline. Written as DNA, the CDR3 is TGTGCCAGCTCACCAACCGGGGACTCTGGAAACACCATATATTTT. Its protein product is CASSPTGDSGNTIYF.

The J gene is TRBJ1-5, the V gene TRBV2; D is uncertain. CDR1 is SNHLY, CDR2 FYNNEI, per germline. The CDR3 runs to 15 residues. V was cut by 5 bases and J by 2 bases, with 13 bases left in between. CDR3 residues: CASSPLEGRNQPQHF. CDR3 in DNA: TGTGCCAGCAGTCCCCTAGAGGGTCGCAATCAGCCCCAGCATTTT. Drawing the rest from reference TRBV2 and TRBJ1-5, the complete variable domain is EPEVTQTPSHQVTQMGQEVILRCVPISNHLYFYWYRQILGQKVEFLVSFYNNEISEKSEIFDDQFSVERPDGSNFTLKIRSTKLEDSAMYFCASSPLEGRNQPQHFGDGTRLSIL.

The CDR3 DNA is TGCGCCAGCAGCTTGGGTCTTCTCACCGGGGAGCTGTTTTTT. Amino acid sequence: CASSLGLLTGELFF. The chain couples TRBV5-1 to TRBJ2-2; no clear D. Per the germline V gene, CDR1 is SGHRS and CDR2 is YFSETQ. V was clipped by 0 bases and J by 4 bases, with 7 bases between them. This CDR3 is built from 14 residues.

The chain employs TRBV10-1 and TRBJ2-5; unclear D gene. This CDR3 has 13 residues. The germline V gene has CDR1 WNHNN and CDR2 SYGVQD (reference sequence). Trimming removed 8 bases from V and 2 bases from J, with 12 bases in between. The CDR3 DNA reads as TGCGCCAGCCCCCAAGCGAAGCAAGAGACCCAGTACTTC. Protein: CASPQAKQETQYF.

The J gene is TRBJ2-1, the V gene TRBV18; TRBD2 aligns across 11 bases. This CDR3 comprises 15 residues. V lost 0 bases, J lost 9 bases, and 4 bases stayed unmatched. Germline assignment: CDR1 KGHSH and CDR2 LQKENI. In nucleotides, the CDR3 is TGTGCCAGCTCACCACCGGCCCTAGCGGGAGGTGAGCAGTTCTTC. Residues: CASSPPALAGGEQFF.

As to this clone: Relative to the germline gene, one junction end is altered; a read error may explain this. The CDR3 DNA sequence: TGTGCTAGCAGCTTAGCGCAGGGGGCTGAAGCTTTCTTT. Translation gives CASSLAQGAEAFF. The chain uses TRBV7-7 and TRBJ1-1, with TRBD1 matching 7 bases. CDR1 SSHAT and CDR2 FNYEAQ come from the germline V gene (reference sequence). The CDR3 sequence is 13 residues long.

The gene calls are TRBV30 and TRBJ2-2; TRBD2 matches at 8 bases. The CDR3 extends over 13 amino acids. After removal of 5 bases from V and 4 bases from J, the junction contained 3 bases not matched to a gene. Germline loops: CDR1 GTSNPN, CDR2 SVGIG (reference sequence). The CDR3 protein is CAWQRGRTGELFF. Here the CDR3 DNA reads TGTGCCTGGCAGCGGGGGCGCACCGGGGAGCTGTTTTTT.

The J gene is TRBJ2-2, the V gene TRBV10-3; 7 bases are a match to TRBD1. In germline, CDR1 is ENHRY, CDR2 SYGVKD. The CDR3 length is 13 residues. Trimming cost V 10 bases and J 0 bases; bases outside gene matches: 2. Written as DNA, the CDR3 is TGTGCCACCGGGACAGCGAACACCGGGGAGCTGTTTTTT. Its protein is CATGTANTGELFF.

V and J are TRBV28 and TRBJ2-5, with 11 bases lining up with TRBD2. The CDR3 length is 13 residues. CDR1 and CDR2 (germline): MDHEN, SYDVKM. V shed 7 bases, J shed 8 bases, and the junction held 6 bases outside the gene matches. For the CDR3, the DNA is TGTGCCAGCACTTTCCTAGCGGGGGGTACCCAGTACTTC. Its translation is CASTFLAGGTQYF.

The count of this clone is one. The rearrangement joins TRBV4-1 to TRBJ1-4; tentatively, D is TRBD1 (6 bases). This CDR3 region has 14 residues. V was shortened by 5 bases and J by 8 bases, with 15 bases between the two germline ends. The germline gives CDR1 MGHRA, CDR2 YSYEKL. CDR3 bases: TGCGCCAGCAGCTCGGACAGTCTGAGGGAAAAACTGTTTTTT. This codes for CASSSDSLREKLFF.

This clone was counted a few times. The chain combines TRBV6-5 with TRBJ1-2; D may be TRBD1 (5 bases). V lost 7 bases to trimming and J lost 0 bases, with 12 bases between them. The CDR3 is 14 residues long. From germline, CDR1 is MNHEY and CDR2 SVGAGI. The chain's CDR3 is CASTRGLSNYGYTF. In DNA form, the CDR3 reads TGTGCCAGCACGAGGGGACTTTCTAACTATGGCTACACCTTC.

The CDR3 DNA reads TGTGCCAGCAGAACGGGACAGGGTGTTGATTCACCCCTCCACTTT. Translating it yields CASRTGQGVDSPLHF. This sequence joins TRBV28 and TRBJ1-6; 9 positions agree with TRBD1. CDR3 size: 15 residues. The germline V gene encodes CDR1 MDHEN and CDR2 SYDVKM. The ends lost 6 bases at V and 8 bases at J; junction bases unmatched: 8.